This T cell receptor beta chain was observed in a study of cytomegalovirus exposure and HLA in healthy donors. Looking at the study overall: In an early release, HLA-typed donors contributed 90 million or so unique TCR sequences. Findings and limits, study-wide: Indistinguishability led to the exclusion of some V segments, TRBV6-2 and TRBV6-3 included. It emerged from a later analysis that several of the most significant clusters appeared to be linked to common viral pathogens.

The study ran its PCR with 60 Vbeta and 13 Jbeta primers. Clones were read by immunoSEQ multiplex PCR, and TCRdb kept only the in-frame ones, dropping some. Seen here are 250,000 to 350,000 clones, around 86% observed once, and the top ten hold roughly 4%. Germline CDR1 SNHLY, CDR2 FYNNEI. The CDR3 runs 16 residues. V lost 7 bases, J lost 4 bases, and 19 bases lay in between. Of note for this clone: Its specificity is unknown.

The sample consisted of PBMCs. V is TRBV2 and J is TRBJ1-4; perhaps TRBD1 as D (6 bases). The sequence derives from a man between 35 and 55 years old in good health and CMV-seropositive. The CDR3, as DNA: TGTGCCAGCATTAATTATTCGGGACATCGTAATGAAAAACTGTTTTTT. This encodes CASINYSGHRNEKLFF.